The rows below give T cell receptor beta chains drawn from one sample of a study of blood T cell repertoires in COVID-19. The data were produced by immunoSEQ multiplex PCR, yet TCRdb's version contains in-frame clones alone and is incomplete. The sample contains approximately 250,000 clones, around 90% of which appear only once. The sample consisted of PBMCs or T cells enriched from blood (not recorded which). The receptor source for this set is a woman in her twenties or thirties who had recovered from COVID-19. Each CDR3 is given with its conserved first and last residue. The order of the fields is J gene, D gene, clone size, V gene, CDR3 DNA, CDR3 protein. A D gene is named only where the DNA matches it firmly. Clone size is given for some rows only: seen once, a few or many times, or a class if the clone is expanded.

TRBJ1-2 . . TRBV5-1 TGCGCCAGCAGCCACGACAGCTACTATGGCTACACCTTC CASSHDSYYGYTF
TRBJ2-1 . . TRBV11-1 TGTGCCAGCAGCGCGGGACTTCCGCCGGGGAATGAGCAGTTCTTC CASSAGLPPGNEQFF
TRBJ2-1 TRBD2 . TRBV7-3 TGTGCCAGCAGCTTCGGACTAGCCCCCTACAATGAGCAGTTCTTC CASSFGLAPYNEQFF
TRBJ1-1 . . TRBV7-2 TGTGCCAGCAGCTTACTGCTTGGTTACAGTGAAGCTTTCTTT CASSLLLGYSEAFF
TRBJ1-3 . . TRBV7-2 TGTGCCAGCAGTTGGTTAGGGGGATCTGGAAACACCATATATTTT CASSWLGGSGNTIYF
TRBJ2-7 . . TRBV11-2 TGTGCCAGCAGCTTAAGGCCGGCGGGGAACGAGCAGTACTTC CASSLRPAGNEQYF
TRBJ1-2 TRBD1 once TRBV2 TGTGCCAGCAGAACCGGGACAGGGGGCTACACCTTC CASRTGTGGYTF
TRBJ1-5 TRBD1 . TRBV6-5 TGTGCCAGCCAGTGGTCTGGCAGGGGGCAACCCCAGCATTTT CASQWSGRGQPQHF
TRBJ2-5 . . TRBV11-2 TGTGCCAGCAGCACCCCTGGTACTAGGGAGACCCAGTACTTC CASSTPGTRETQYF
TRBJ2-2 TRBD2 once TRBV5-1 TGCGCCAGCAGCCTGGGGAACGTCGGACTAGCGGGAGGGCCGGGGACCGGGGAGCTGTTTTTT CASSLGNVGLAGGPGTGELFF
TRBJ2-3 . once TRBV28 TGTGCCAGCAGTGGGGAGGCCAGCACAGATACGCAGTATTTT CASSGEASTDTQYF
TRBJ1-1 . . TRBV6-5 TGTGCCAGCAGTTACTCGGAGATGAACACTGAAGCTTTCTTT CASSYSEMNTEAFF
TRBJ2-5 . . TRBV10-3 TGTGCCATCAGTGAGACCGGACAGCTTCGAGGAGAGACCCAGTACTTC CAISETGQLRGETQYF
TRBJ1-6 . . TRBV9 TGTGCCAGCAGCCCGATCGCGGGGACCAATTCACCCCTCCACTTT CASSPIAGTNSPLHF
TRBJ1-4 . . TRBV27 TGTGCCAGCAGTTTCGATGGCTTTTTTAATGAAAAACTGTTTTTT CASSFDGFFNEKLFF
TRBJ1-6 . . TRBV11-2 TGTGCCAGCGGGTGGGGCCTTGACTATAATTCACCCCTCCACTTT CASGWGLDYNSPLHF
TRBJ1-2 TRBD1 . TRBV9 TGTGCCAGCAGCGTAGTCGGACAGGGGAATCACTATGGCTACACCTTC CASSVVGQGNHYGYTF
TRBJ1-2 . . TRBV12-5 TGTGCTAGTGGTTTCGGACAGACCCTTTATGGCTACACCTTC CASGFGQTLYGYTF
TRBJ2-4 TRBD2 . TRBV7-9 TGTGCCAGCAGCTTAGGGACTAGCGGGAGCGCCAAAAACATTCAGTACTTC CASSLGTSGSAKNIQYF
TRBJ2-6 . . TRBV5-6 TGTGCCAGCAACCGGGACACCGGTCTCGGCAACGTCCTGACTTTC CASNRDTGLGNVLTF
TRBJ2-7 TRBD2 . TRBV30 TGTGCCTGGAGTTTAGCGGGAGGGTACGAGCAGTACTTC CAWSLAGGYEQYF
TRBJ1-5 TRBD1 . TRBV28 TGTGCCAGCAGTGGCGGCATTACAGGGGTGGATCAGCCCCAGCATTTT CASSGGITGVDQPQHF
TRBJ1-1 . . TRBV6-1 TGTGCCAGCAGTGAAGGGGAGAGACAAGGAAGGACTGAAGCTTTCTTT CASSEGERQGRTEAFF
TRBJ2-7 . few TRBV7-9 TGTGCCAGCAGGGACTCCGGGTCCCACGAGCAGTACTTC CASRDSGSHEQYF
TRBJ2-2 TRBD2 . TRBV5-1 TGCGCCAGCAGCAGGACTAGCGGGGGGGCGAACACCGGGGAGCTGTTTTTT CASSRTSGGANTGELFF
TRBJ2-1 . few TRBV10-3 TGTGCCATCTGCGAAAGGGTAGCGGTGAACGATGAGCAGTTCTTC CAICERVAVNDEQFF
TRBJ2-2 TRBD1 . TRBV29-1 TGCAGCGTTGGGACAGGGGTAACCGAGGAGCTGTTTTTT CSVGTGVTEELFF
TRBJ1-6 . . TRBV18 TGTGCCAGCTCACCACGGCAGGCTAATTCACCCCTCCACTTT CASSPRQANSPLHF
TRBJ2-7 . . TRBV5-1 TGCGCCAGCAGCTTAGGCGGTTCTTCCTACGAGCAGTACTTC CASSLGGSSYEQYF
TRBJ2-7 . once TRBV21-1 TGTGCCAGCAGCTATCCTGGACTAGCGGGAGTTTACGAGCAGTACTTC CASSYPGLAGVYEQYF
TRBJ1-1 . . TRBV21-1 TGTGCCAGCAGCAAACCACCGAAAATAGCCTGGGAGACTGAAGCTTTCTTT CASSKPPKIAWETEAFF
TRBJ1-1 TRBD1 . TRBV4-1 TGCGCCAGCAGCCTCCGACCCCAGGGGGCGCGGACTGAAGCTTTCTTT CASSLRPQGARTEAFF
TRBJ1-2 . . TRBV27 TGTGCCAGCAGTCCCTTCGGACCGCCGAGCGGCTATGGCTACACCTTC CASSPFGPPSGYGYTF
TRBJ2-7 TRBD1 . TRBV6-4 TGTGCCACCGGTTCCGACAGGGGGCTCTACGAGCAGTACTTC CATGSDRGLYEQYF
TRBJ2-1 TRBD2 . TRBV2 TGTGCCAGCAGGGGGAGACTAGCGGGAAGCTCCTACAATGAGCAGTTCTTC CASRGRLAGSSYNEQFF
TRBJ2-2 TRBD1 few TRBV27 TGTGCCAGCGCCGTGCGGAAACAGGGGTCTTGGGAGCTGTTTTTT CASAVRKQGSWELFF
TRBJ2-7 . . TRBV6-6 TGTGCCAGCAGTCTTTTCCTTCCCGGGACTGCTGCCGACGAGCAGTACTTC CASSLFLPGTAADEQYF
TRBJ1-5 . . TRBV15 TGTGCCACCACCGCTACGATAGAAGGGGTTCAGCCCCAGCATTTT CATTATIEGVQPQHF
TRBJ1-1 . . TRBV28 TGTGCCAGCCGACAGGAGGAGAACACTGAAGCTTTCTTT CASRQEENTEAFF